Described below is a single TCR beta chain sequence and its context. Generated by immunoSEQ multiplex PCR, the TCRdb table keeps only in-frame clones and is missing some. The sample holds roughly 130,000 clones, around 90% seen once. Time point described: blood 2 weeks post-SBRT. Treatment specified: 15 Gy SBRT to primary tumor, nephrectomy 4 weeks later. Trimming at V came to 4 bases and at J to 2 bases, leaving 9 bases not matched to a gene. The V gene's germline CDR1 is SGHRS and CDR2 YFSETQ. CDR3 length: 18 amino acids. This specimen belongs to a study of radiation and T cells in renal cell carcinoma.

The source was blood, collected from a patient whose treatment included radiotherapy and nephrectomy. This sequence was found in a woman in her 70s with renal cell carcinoma. The chain links TRBV5-1 to TRBJ2-3; 14 positions agree with TRBD2. DNA of the CDR3: TGCGCCAGCAGCGGGGGACTAGCGGGGGCCTCTGTCACAGATACGCAGTATTTT. It encodes CASSGGLAGASVTDTQYF.